This T cell receptor beta chain was profiled in a study of blood T cells in healthy people across ages. The CDR3 is made up of 15 amino acids. V lost 6 bases, J lost 2 bases, and 14 bases lay in between. Germline V gene lookup returns CDR1 SGHTA and CDR2 FQGNSA. A second PCR, run for roughly 7 to 12 cycles, used a sample-barcoded 5' primer plus a J-beta primer mix. TCRdb itself ran the 5' RACE reads through MiXCR, one entry per CDR3 protein. The sample carries about 680,000 distinct CDR3 sequences, over 45% recorded once. J is TRBJ2-1 and V is TRBV7-2; TRBD1 might be the D (6 bases). The receptor was derived from a woman aged 55-75 years in good health. Source material: blood. CDR3 residues: CASRRTRDTYNEQFF. The CDR3 region has the DNA TGTGCCAGCAGGAGGACCCGGGACACCTACAATGAGCAGTTCTTC.